One and the same sample provided the 15 T cell receptor beta chains below, sequenced in a study of T cells in Graves' hyperthyroidism and ophthalmopathy. Researchers amplified the TCR beta CDR3 regions from RNA transcripts. HTBI primers were employed in a first-round RT-PCR of the TCR CDR3. MiXCR was run by TCRdb on the multiplex PCR reads, yielding one entry per CDR3 protein. The sample lists some 500,000 distinct CDR3 sequences, approximately 14% occurring once. Sequenced sample: blood. The receptors stem from a woman younger than 35 with Graves' hyperthyroidism.

This clonotype was seen a few times. This chain links TRBV20-1 with TRBJ1-1; possible D gene TRBD1, 6 bases. Germline V gene lookup returns CDR1 DFQATT and CDR2 SNEGSKA (reference sequence). The V and J ends lost 3 bases and 1 base respectively, with 12 bases between them. The CDR3 sequence is 14 residues long. The CDR3 nucleotides read TGCAGTGCTAGTAGGGGGATATGGAACACTGAAGCTTTCTTT. Translation gives CSASRGIWNTEAFF.

This clonotype appeared many times. This chain joins TRBV11-3 and TRBJ1-1, with TRBD1 matching over 7 bases. The CDR3 contains 15 residues. The germline gives CDR1 SGHNT, CDR2 YENEEA. Trimming at V came to 1 base and at J to 0 bases, leaving 2 bases not matched to a gene. The CDR3 sequence: CASSLGGQLNTEAFF. CDR3 DNA: TGTGCCAGCAGCTTAGGGGGACAGCTGAACACTGAAGCTTTCTTT.

Ten or more counts support this clonotype. The chain has TRBV10-3 and TRBJ1-1; D is possibly TRBD1 (6 bases). This CDR3 has 15 amino acids. Trimming shortened V by 5 bases and J by 1 base, and 14 bases separated the two germline ends. Germline values: CDR1 ENHRY, CDR2 SYGVKD. For the CDR3, the DNA is TGTGCCATCAGTTTTCCGGGGGCGCGGAACACTGAAGCTTTCTTT. It translates to CAISFPGARNTEAFF.

This rearrangement joins TRBV24-1 to TRBJ2-1, with TRBD2 matching 9 bases. CDR3 size: 14 residues. V gave up 5 bases and J gave up 4 bases; unmatched junction bases: 2. CDR1 is KGHDR and CDR2 is SFDVKD in the germline V gene. CDR3 residues: CATSGLAAYNEQFF. In nucleotides, the CDR3 is TGTGCCACCAGTGGACTAGCGGCTTACAATGAGCAGTTCTTC.

Notes on this clonotype: A clone one base away is much larger, so this may be a read error. CDR3 protein: CSARTFGLAGEETQFF. In DNA form, the CDR3 reads TGCAGTGCTAGGACCTTCGGACTAGCGGGAGAAGAGACCCAGTTCTTC. The V and J genes are TRBV20-1 and TRBJ2-5; TRBD2 agrees at 13 bases. The J call may be faulty, since TRBJ2-1 better matches the DNA end. This CDR3 region has 16 residues. CDR1 DFQATT and CDR2 SNEGSKA come from the germline V gene (reference sequence).

This clonotype was observed a few times. This chain joins TRBV29-1 and TRBJ1-2; TRBD1 agrees at 8 bases. V lost 3 bases to trimming and J lost 1 base; unmatched junction nucleotides: 4. The CDR3 is made up of 14 amino acids. In germline, CDR1 is SQVTM, CDR2 ANQGSEA. For the CDR3, the DNA is TGCAGCGTTGATCCCAGGGGGCTTAACTATGGCTACACCTTC. This codes for CSVDPRGLNYGYTF.

This clonotype was counted only a few times. This chain connects TRBV5-1 to TRBJ2-1, with TRBD2 matching 13 bases. Looked up from germline, CDR1 is SGHRS and CDR2 is YFSETQ. The V segment lost 5 bases and the J segment 5 bases; nucleotides outside the gene matches: 7. This CDR3 region has 16 residues. The CDR3 coding sequence is TGCGCCAGCAGACAGTTACTAGCGGGAGGGCACAATGAGCAGTTCTTC. Amino acid sequence: CASRQLLAGGHNEQFF.

A few counts support this clonotype. The genes are TRBV4-1 and TRBJ1-6; unclear D gene. Germline CDR1 is MGHRA and CDR2 is YSYEKL. The V end lost 1 base, the J end lost 7 bases, and 5 bases lay between the germline ends. CDR3 length: 13 residues. CDR3 protein: CASSQGANSPLHF. Here the CDR3 DNA reads TGCGCCAGCAGCCAAGGTGCGAATTCACCCCTCCACTTT.

In this sample, this clonotype turned up a few times. The gene calls are TRBV29-1 and TRBJ2-3; 10 bases fit TRBD1. The CDR3 length is 14 residues. The germline V gene encodes CDR1 SQVTM and CDR2 ANQGSEA. The junction had 4 bases not matched to a gene; V was cut back by 5 bases and J by 2 bases. This CDR3 is CSVPGTGVTDTQYF. The CDR3 nucleotides read TGCAGCGTTCCCGGGACAGGGGTCACAGATACGCAGTATTTT.

This clonotype was counted ten times or more. The genes are TRBV3-1 and TRBJ2-5; D is perhaps TRBD2 (5 bases). The germline V gene has CDR1 LGHDT and CDR2 YNNKEL (reference sequence). V was shortened by 3 bases and J by 5 bases, with 13 bases between the two germline ends. The CDR3 has 14 residues. The CDR3 DNA reads TGTGCCAGCAGCCACGGCTCGCGGGTGGAGACCCAGTACTTC. It specifies CASSHGSRVETQYF.

The rearrangement uses TRBV5-1 and TRBJ1-4; 7 bases match TRBD1. Losses at the gene ends were 0 bases for V and 5 bases for J; bases not matched to a gene: 7. CDR3 length: 16 amino acids. Germline CDR1 reads SGHRS; CDR2 reads YFSETQ. The CDR3 here is CASSLEPGGRNEKLFF. Here the CDR3 DNA reads TGCGCCAGCAGCTTGGAACCAGGGGGGCGCAATGAAAAACTGTTTTTT. The whole variable domain, remainder taken from reference TRBV5-1 and TRBJ1-4, is KAGVTQTPRYLIKTRGQQVTLSCSPISGHRSVSWYQQTPGQGLQFLFEYFSETQRNKGNFPGRFSGRQFSNSRSEMNVSTLELGDSALYLCASSLEPGGRNEKLFFGSGTQLSVL.

This clonotype was seen repeatedly, ten times or more. V and J are TRBV9 and TRBJ2-7, with a weak D call TRBD2 (8 bases). The CDR3 is made up of 15 amino acids. The ends were cut back, 4 bases at V and 2 bases at J, with 16 bases in the middle. Per germline, CDR1 SGDLS and CDR2 YYNGEE. The CDR3 DNA sequence: TGTGCCAGCAGCCAAGGGGGCGGGAGGCCCTACGAGCAGTACTTC. Protein product: CASSQGGGRPYEQYF.

This clonotype occurred many times. This sequence joins TRBV3-1 and TRBJ2-2; 9 bases align to TRBD2. The CDR3 totals 21 residues. CDR1 is LGHDT, CDR2 YNNKEL, per germline (reference sequence). The trim removed 0 bases at V and 1 base at J, leaving 15 bases unmatched. CDR3 in amino acids: CASSQDPRLAVLAGNTGELFF. The CDR3 region has the DNA TGTGCCAGCAGCCAAGACCCCCGACTAGCGGTTTTAGCAGGGAACACCGGGGAGCTGTTTTTT.

This clonotype appeared many times. This chain joins TRBV11-3 and TRBJ2-1, with TRBD1 matching over 7 bases. Germline V CDR1 and CDR2: SGHNT, YENEEA. The trim removed 5 bases at V and 4 bases at J, leaving 5 bases unmatched. The CDR3 is 14 amino acids. For the CDR3, the DNA is TGTGCCAGCAGCAACCGGGACAGATACAATGAGCAGTTCTTC. Amino acids: CASSNRDRYNEQFF.

This clonotype was observed at least ten times. The gene calls are TRBV7-8 and TRBJ2-7, with TRBD1 as a possible D gene (6 bases). The germline gives CDR1 SGHVS, CDR2 FQNEAQ. The ends were cut back, 0 bases at V and 5 bases at J, with 17 bases in the middle. The CDR3 is 16 residues long. CDR3 sequence: CASSLAPGTGKHEQYV. The CDR3 coding sequence is TGTGCCAGCAGCTTAGCGCCCGGAACAGGGAAGCACGAGCAGTACGTC.